The 2 T cell receptor beta chains given below trace back to one sample, sequenced in a study of T-cell memory formation after mild COVID-19. TCRdb passed the 5' RACE reads through MiXCR, listing each CDR3 protein once. The sample has 400,000 to 550,000 distinct CDR3 sequences, around a quarter seen once. The sample was PBMCs or a T cell subset sorted from them (not recorded which). Every receptor here comes from an adult woman who had mild COVID-19 (a few samples of this study predate the infection). Cell type and time point are not known.

The V gene is TRBV27, the J gene TRBJ2-7; D may match TRBD1 or TRBD2 (5 bases each). Germline lookup yields CDR1 MNHEY and CDR2 SMNVEV (reference sequence). V was cut by 7 bases and J by 3 bases, with 25 bases left in between. CDR3 length: 17 residues. CDR3 nucleotide sequence: TGTGCCAGCATGAATGGGGTATCAGGGAGTGAAGTCTACGAGCAGTACTTC. Protein product: CASMNGVSGSEVYEQYF.

The V gene is TRBV30, the J gene TRBJ2-2, with TRBD1 as a possible D gene (5 bases). The germline V gene encodes CDR1 GTSNPN and CDR2 SVGIG (reference sequence). CDR3 length: 13 amino acids. This CDR3 is CAHQPRDGGELFF. In nucleotides, the CDR3 is TGTGCACACCAACCCAGGGATGGCGGGGAGCTGTTTTTT.